The clone carrying this TCR beta chain turned up a few times. The data were taken from a study of blood T cell repertoires in COVID-19. Overall study: Specimens from acute and convalescent COVID-19 originated in the United States, Italy and Spain. Nucleic acid was either cDNA or gDNA, and it came from T cells, B-cell-depleted T cells, or PBMCs.

Per the original data handling: Amplifying reference gene primers gave estimates of nucleated cell counts. Libraries were prepared by immunoSEQ multiplex PCR; TCRdb keeps only in-frame clonotypes and omits some of them. The D gene and trimming were derived from the DNA, and the V and J assignments and clone size from that table. The profile shows 200,000 to 250,000 clones, roughly 90% of them singletons. The CDR3 loop spans 15 amino acids. V trimming: 2 bases; J trimming: 5 bases; junction bases outside the gene matches: 9. CDR1 is SGDLS, CDR2 YYNGEE, per germline. The V call is TRBV9, the J call TRBJ2-7, with 8 bases fitting TRBD1. The specimen sequenced was peripheral blood. This TCR came from a man between 25 and 39 years old who had recovered from COVID-19. The DNA for the CDR3 is TGTGCCAGCAGCGTTGCTGGACAGGGTGCTAACGAGCAGTACTTC. It is translated as CASSVAGQGANEQYF.